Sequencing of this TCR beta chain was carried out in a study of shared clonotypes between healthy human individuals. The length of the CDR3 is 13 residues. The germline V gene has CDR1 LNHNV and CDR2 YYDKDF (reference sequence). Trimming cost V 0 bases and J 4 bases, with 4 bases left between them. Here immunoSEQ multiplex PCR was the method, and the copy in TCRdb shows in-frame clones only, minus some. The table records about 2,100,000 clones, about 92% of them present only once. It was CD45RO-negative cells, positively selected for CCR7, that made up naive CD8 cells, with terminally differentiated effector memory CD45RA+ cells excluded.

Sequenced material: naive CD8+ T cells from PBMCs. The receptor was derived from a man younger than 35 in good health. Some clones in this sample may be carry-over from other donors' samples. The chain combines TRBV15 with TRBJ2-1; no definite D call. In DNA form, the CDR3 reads TGTGCCACCAGCAGAGATAAGTACAATGAGCAGTTCTTC. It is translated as CATSRDKYNEQFF.